These 29 T cell receptor beta chains were all obtained from the same sample, sequenced in a study of PD-1 blockade in classical Hodgkin lymphoma. Brentuximab vedotin exposure varied, and every patient relapsed after autologous stem cell transplantation. Profiled with immunoSEQ multiplex PCR; TCRdb holds only in-frame clones, not every one. Here the sample spans 90,000 or so clones, approximately 91% being singletons. The input for sequencing was peripheral blood mononuclear cells (PBMCs), taken before the second cycle of nivolumab. These receptor sequences come from a human donor with classical Hodgkin lymphoma.

The V call is TRBV7-9, the J call TRBJ2-7; TRBD2 is a possible D gene (6 bases). CDR3 length: 14 amino acids. Germline CDR1 SEHNR, CDR2 FQNEAQ (reference sequence). V gave up 4 bases and J gave up 6 bases, with 16 bases separating them. CDR3: CASSSLGGSGEQYF. The DNA for the CDR3 is TGTGCCAGCAGCTCTCTTGGGGGGAGCGGCGAGCAGTACTTC.

The rearrangement joins TRBV19 to TRBJ1-5; possibly TRBD1 for D (6 bases). The CDR3 loop spans 13 amino acids. V gave up 4 bases and J gave up 4 bases, with 8 bases separating them. Per the germline V gene, CDR1 is LNHDA and CDR2 is SQIVND (reference sequence). The CDR3 here is CASSRTANQPQHF. The CDR3 nucleotides read TGTGCCAGTAGTAGGACAGCAAATCAGCCCCAGCATTTT.

The chain has TRBV27 and TRBJ2-7; D is unresolved. Per the germline V gene, CDR1 is MNHEY and CDR2 is SMNVEV (reference sequence). The V end was cut by 0 bases, the J end by 0 bases, with 12 bases between. This CDR3 is 16 amino acids long. CDR3 DNA: TGTGCCAGCAGTTTATCTCTGGTCACGAGCTCCTACGAGCAGTACTTC. The encoded protein is CASSLSLVTSSYEQYF.

V is TRBV27 and J is TRBJ2-1, with D perhaps matching TRBD1 (5 bases). The CDR3 has 12 amino acids. Germline V CDR1 and CDR2: MNHEY, SMNVEV (reference sequence). Between the trimmed V and J ends, which lost 4 bases and 9 bases, there was a span of 10 bases. CDR3 DNA sequence: TGTGCCAGCAGTTCCTACAGGCGTGAGCAGTTCTTC. This translates into CASSSYRREQFF.

The chain carries TRBV27 and TRBJ2-2; the D gene is possibly TRBD1 (5 bases). The CDR3 runs to 16 residues. In germline, CDR1 is MNHEY, CDR2 SMNVEV (reference sequence). Trimming removed 4 bases at V and 4 bases at J, with 16 bases between. This chain's CDR3 is CASSSGYGQGTGELFF. The CDR3 nucleotides are TGTGCCAGCAGTTCAGGTTACGGGCAGGGCACCGGGGAGCTGTTTTTT.

The chain joins TRBV2 to TRBJ1-3; weak D call: TRBD1 (6 bases). The germline V and J ends were trimmed by 4 bases and 0 bases, with 10 bases remaining between them. CDR1 and CDR2 from the germline V gene are SNHLY and FYNNEI. The CDR3 is 15 residues long. CDR3 sequence reads: CASSGWTASGNTIYF. CDR3 nucleotides: TGTGCCAGCAGTGGCTGGACAGCCTCTGGAAACACCATATATTTT.

The V call is TRBV28, the J call TRBJ2-2; D may be TRBD1 (6 bases). CDR3 length equals 15 residues. Germline loops: CDR1 MDHEN, CDR2 SYDVKM. V was clipped by 5 bases and J by 6 bases, with 16 bases between them. The DNA for the CDR3 is TGTGCCAGCAGTCCCCCCAGGGGTTGGGCCGGGGAGCTGTTTTTT. This translates into CASSPPRGWAGELFF.

The rearrangement joins TRBV4-2 to TRBJ2-5, with D possibly being TRBD1 or TRBD2 (5 bases each). CDR1 and CDR2 (germline): LGHNA, YNFKEQ. CDR3 length: 17 residues. V gave up 3 bases and J gave up 1 base, with 18 bases separating them. CDR3 nucleotide sequence: TGTGCCAGCAGCCAGCCCAAAAAACGAGGGGCCCAAGAGACCCAGTACTTC. As protein: CASSQPKKRGAQETQYF.

V usage is TRBV6-6 and J usage is TRBJ1-3; no reliable D call. Germline CDR1 is MNHNY and CDR2 is SVGAGI (reference sequence). The CDR3 is made up of 14 amino acids. Trimming pared 4 bases from V and 7 bases from J, leaving 14 bases between. This chain's CDR3 is CASSSQQRRNTIYF. CDR3 coding DNA: TGTGCCAGCAGTTCTCAACAGCGGCGGAACACCATATATTTT.

The chain uses TRBV2 and TRBJ2-5, with D hard to call. V shed 0 bases and J shed 1 base, with 9 bases lying between them. The CDR3 consists of 15 residues. Germline V gene lookup returns CDR1 SNHLY and CDR2 FYNNEI. CDR3 in amino acids: CASSEALKFQETQYF. The DNA for the CDR3 is TGTGCCAGCAGTGAAGCGCTAAAGTTCCAAGAGACCCAGTACTTC.

The chain recombines TRBV6-6 with TRBJ1-1; 9 nucleotides match TRBD1. The trim removed 6 bases at V and 5 bases at J, leaving 10 bases unmatched. The CDR3 is 15 residues long. Germline V gene sequence: CDR1 MNHNY, CDR2 SVGAGI (reference sequence). The CDR3 nucleotides read TGTGCCAGCAGCTGGACAGGGGCTAAGGTGACTGAAGCTTTCTTT. Amino acid sequence: CASSWTGAKVTEAFF.

V and J are TRBV5-1 and TRBJ2-7, with 8 bases lining up with TRBD1. V shed 4 bases and J 7 bases; nucleotides not matched to a gene: 13. From germline, CDR1 is SGHRS and CDR2 YFSETQ. The CDR3 totals 15 residues. CDR3 region: CASSGVGRGQGEQYF. CDR3 DNA: TGCGCCAGCAGCGGGGTCGGCAGGGGGCAAGGGGAGCAGTACTTC.

In DNA, the CDR3 is TGCAGCGTTTCTACAGGGGAAGGCTACACCTTC. This gives the protein CSVSTGEGYTF. This chain links TRBV29-1 with TRBJ1-2; 7 nucleotides align to TRBD1. V shed 5 bases and J 8 bases; nucleotides not matched to a gene: 5. The CDR3 has 11 amino acids. Germline values: CDR1 SQVTM, CDR2 ANQGSEA.

The V gene is TRBV19, the J gene TRBJ2-3; 15 nucleotides align to TRBD2. The germline gives CDR1 LNHDA, CDR2 SQIVND (reference sequence). This CDR3 spans 17 amino acids. V trimming: 6 bases; J trimming: 5 bases; junction bases outside the gene matches: 9. CDR3 loop: CASSSPTGLAGGDTQYF. The DNA for the CDR3 is TGTGCCAGTAGCTCCCCGACGGGACTAGCGGGAGGAGATACGCAGTATTTT.

The chain links TRBV7-9 to TRBJ2-5; no clear D. Germline V gene data show CDR1 as SEHNR and CDR2 as FQNEAQ (reference sequence). V was clipped by 3 bases and J by 7 bases, with 12 bases between them. CDR3 size: 13 residues. Here the CDR3 DNA reads TGTGCCAGCAGCTTTAACGCCCGGGCGACCCAGTACTTC. It encodes CASSFNARATQYF.

The chain recombines TRBV28 with TRBJ2-7, with D possibly matching TRBD2 (7 bases). In germline, CDR1 is MDHEN, CDR2 SYDVKM. CDR3 length: 14 residues. V gave up 7 bases and J gave up 3 bases, with 16 bases separating them. The CDR3 protein is CASTPGGGSYEQYF. CDR3 DNA: TGTGCCAGCACCCCTGGGGGGGGCAGCTACGAGCAGTACTTC.

V and J are TRBV28 and TRBJ2-7, with 10 bases that match TRBD1. The CDR3 spans 18 residues. V trimming: 6 bases; J trimming: 4 bases; junction bases outside the gene matches: 18. Germline V CDR1 and CDR2: MDHEN, SYDVKM. Here the CDR3 reads CASRPLVRDRGVPYEQYF. In DNA, the CDR3 is TGTGCCAGCAGACCCCTCGTACGGGACAGGGGTGTTCCATACGAGCAGTACTTC.

The chain links TRBV28 to TRBJ1-1, with 7 bases identical to TRBD1. The CDR3 is made up of 16 amino acids. V was clipped by 3 bases and J by 0 bases; unmatched bases: 7. Germline assignment: CDR1 MDHEN and CDR2 SYDVKM. DNA for the CDR3: TGTGCCAGCAGTTTGACAGGGTTAACCATGAACACTGAAGCTTTCTTT. This encodes CASSLTGLTMNTEAFF.

The rearrangement uses TRBV7-2 and TRBJ2-2; the match to TRBD2 covers 7 bases. The V gene end was trimmed by 1 base and the J gene end by 4 bases; junction bases not matched to a gene: 6. Germline CDR1 reads SGHTA; CDR2 reads FQGNSA. The CDR3 is 16 amino acids. CDR3 protein: CASSLVARESTGELFF. In DNA, the CDR3 is TGTGCCAGCAGCTTAGTGGCGCGGGAGTCCACCGGGGAGCTGTTTTTT.

This clone was counted once. V usage is TRBV9 and J usage is TRBJ2-5; D assignment may be TRBD1 or TRBD2 (6 bases each). The CDR3 spans 15 residues. Germline lookup yields CDR1 SGDLS and CDR2 YYNGEE. V lost 0 bases to trimming and J lost 5 bases, with 14 bases between them. The CDR3 nucleotides are TGTGCCAGCAGCGTAGCTAGGGGGGTACGGGAGACCCAGTACTTC. It encodes CASSVARGVRETQYF.

The sample holds a few counts of this clone. The V and J genes are TRBV4-1 and TRBJ2-7; 8 bases line up with TRBD2. Germline CDR1 reads MGHRA; CDR2 reads YSYEKL. Germline trimming cut 1 base from V and 2 bases from J; bases unmatched to any gene: 1. The CDR3 runs to 14 residues. CDR3 coding DNA: TGCGCCAGCAGCCAAGGTAGCGGGGCCTACGAGCAGTACTTC. Protein product: CASSQGSGAYEQYF.

This chain joins TRBV4-1 and TRBJ1-1, with D unresolved. This CDR3 spans 15 amino acids. Germline loops: CDR1 MGHRA, CDR2 YSYEKL. The V and J ends lost 4 bases and 2 bases respectively, with 14 bases between them. The CDR3 sequence: CASSPSWTSNTEAFF. CDR3 coding DNA: TGCGCCAGCAGCCCATCCTGGACGTCTAACACTGAAGCTTTCTTT.

The chain recombines TRBV7-9 with TRBJ2-1, with 8 bases aligning to TRBD2. Looked up from germline, CDR1 is SEHNR and CDR2 is FQNEAQ (reference sequence). V was pared by 1 base and J by 5 bases, with 4 bases of the junction left unmatched. The CDR3 is 15 residues long. The CDR3 loop is CASSLVGRADNEQFF. Written as DNA, the CDR3 is TGTGCCAGCAGCTTAGTCGGGAGGGCAGACAATGAGCAGTTCTTC.

The chain uses TRBV5-1 and TRBJ2-5; possible D gene TRBD2, 6 bases. The germline V gene has CDR1 SGHRS and CDR2 YFSETQ. The CDR3 extends over 14 amino acids. The germline V and J ends were trimmed by 0 bases and 2 bases, with 8 bases remaining between them. Here the CDR3 DNA reads TGCGCCAGCAGCTTGGTCCGGGGGCAAGAGACCCAGTACTTC. Its translation is CASSLVRGQETQYF.

The J gene is TRBJ2-5, the V gene TRBV9; TRBD1 matches 10 bases. The CDR3 spans 17 residues. The V gene end was trimmed by 3 bases and the J gene end by 5 bases; junction bases not matched to a gene: 13. CDR1 SGDLS and CDR2 YYNGEE come from the germline V gene. The CDR3 nucleotides read TGTGCCAGCAGCGCCGGACAGGGGGACCGAGGGTATGAGACCCAGTACTTC. This sequence encodes CASSAGQGDRGYETQYF.

The genes are TRBV7-9 and TRBJ2-1, with TRBD2 matching 10 bases. CDR1 is SEHNR and CDR2 is FQNEAQ in the germline V gene (reference sequence). Unmatched junction bases numbered 18, after V lost 4 bases and J lost 6 bases. The CDR3 consists of 19 residues. Here the CDR3 reads CASSSKREGLIPLSNEQFF. The CDR3 DNA sequence: TGTGCCAGCAGCTCGAAGCGGGAGGGCCTTATCCCCCTATCCAATGAGCAGTTCTTC. The whole variable domain, remainder taken from reference TRBV7-9 and TRBJ2-1, is DTGVSQNPRHKITKRGQNVTFRCDPISEHNRLYWYRQTLGQGPEFLTYFQNEAQLEKSRLLSDRFSAERPKGSFSTLEIQRTEQGDSAMYLCASSSKREGLIPLSNEQFFGPGTRLTVL.

This chain joins TRBV25-1 and TRBJ2-1, with D unresolved. CDR1 is MGHDK and CDR2 is SYGVNS in the germline V gene. The CDR3 length is 13 residues. Trimming removed 2 bases from V and 4 bases from J, with 6 bases in between. The CDR3 spells CASSEHIYNEQFF. In DNA, the CDR3 is TGTGCCAGCAGTGAACACATATACAATGAGCAGTTCTTC.

This clone appeared once. The chain carries TRBV28 and TRBJ1-1; D unclear. Between the trimmed V and J ends, which lost 6 bases and 6 bases, there was a span of 26 bases. This CDR3 is 17 amino acids long. The germline V gene encodes CDR1 MDHEN and CDR2 SYDVKM. The CDR3 bases are TGTGCCAGCAGGCAACTCCGACCGGAGAGCGCAGCCCCTGAAGCTTTCTTT. Protein product: CASRQLRPESAAPEAFF.

CDR3 in DNA: TGTGCCAGCAGTCGATATCCGATTGGCACAGATACGCAGTATTTT. It yields the protein CASSRYPIGTDTQYF. V is TRBV6-5 and J is TRBJ2-3; D not certain. This CDR3 contains 15 residues. V was trimmed by 5 bases and J by 1 base, leaving 13 bases between them. Germline assignment: CDR1 MNHEY and CDR2 SVGAGI.